This T cell receptor (beta chain) emerged from a study of siplizumab effects on memory and regulatory T cells. The table came from immunoSEQ multiplex PCR; TCRdb's copy has only in-frame clones and leaves some out. The table has roughly 100,000 clones, 85% to 95% seen once; the top ten hold about 0.32%. Study-wide points: Alloreactive sequences tracing back to unstimulated CD4+ memory cells fell significantly with siplizumab.

CDR1 is KGHSH, CDR2 LQKENI, per germline. The V gene lost 4 bases and the J gene lost 2 bases, with 2 bases spanning the gap. This CDR3 contains 11 residues. Note on this clone: What it binds is not known.

The TCR comes from a human donor in good health. Sequenced input: CD4+ T cells sorted from blood. The V gene is TRBV18, the J gene TRBJ1-1, with D hard to call. CDR3 loop: CASSLNTEAFF. The CDR3 coding sequence is TGTGCCAGCTCACTCAACACTGAAGCTTTCTTT.